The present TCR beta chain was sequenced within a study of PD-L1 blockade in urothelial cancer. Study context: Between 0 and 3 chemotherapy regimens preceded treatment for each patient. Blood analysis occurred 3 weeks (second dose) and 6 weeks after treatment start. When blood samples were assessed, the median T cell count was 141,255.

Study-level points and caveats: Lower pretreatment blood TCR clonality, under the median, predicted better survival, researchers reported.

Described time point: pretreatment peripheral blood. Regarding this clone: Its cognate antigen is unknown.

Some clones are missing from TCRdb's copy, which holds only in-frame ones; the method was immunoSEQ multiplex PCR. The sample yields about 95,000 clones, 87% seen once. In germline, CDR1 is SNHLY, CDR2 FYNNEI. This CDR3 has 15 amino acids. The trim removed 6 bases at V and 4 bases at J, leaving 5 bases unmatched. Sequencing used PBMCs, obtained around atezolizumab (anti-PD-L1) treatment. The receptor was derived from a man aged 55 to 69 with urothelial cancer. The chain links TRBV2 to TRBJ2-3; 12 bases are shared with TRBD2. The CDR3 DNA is TGTGCCAGCAGGTTGACTAGCGGGAGAGCAGATACGCAGTATTTT. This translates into CASRLTSGRADTQYF.